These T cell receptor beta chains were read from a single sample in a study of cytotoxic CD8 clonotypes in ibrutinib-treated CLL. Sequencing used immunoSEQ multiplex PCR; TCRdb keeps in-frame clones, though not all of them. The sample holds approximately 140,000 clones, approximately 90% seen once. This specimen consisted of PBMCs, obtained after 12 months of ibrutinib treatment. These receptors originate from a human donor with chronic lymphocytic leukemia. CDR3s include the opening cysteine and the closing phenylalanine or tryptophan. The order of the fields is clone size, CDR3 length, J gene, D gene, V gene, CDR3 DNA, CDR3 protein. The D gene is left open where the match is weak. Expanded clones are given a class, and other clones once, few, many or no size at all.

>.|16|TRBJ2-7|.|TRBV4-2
TGTGCCAGCAGCCAAGACATGTGGGGATTACGCGGAGAGCAGTACTTC
CASSQDMWGLRGEQYF
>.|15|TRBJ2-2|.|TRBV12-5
TGTGCTAGTGGTTTGTCATTAGCGGACACCGGGGAGCTGTTTTTT
CASGLSLADTGELFF
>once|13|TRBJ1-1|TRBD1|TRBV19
TGTGCCAGCTCGGACAGGGAGAACACTGAAGCTTTCTTT
CASSDRENTEAFF
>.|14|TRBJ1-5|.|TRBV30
TGTGCCTGGAGTGTACTAGGGGAGGAGCAGCCCCAGCATTTT
CAWSVLGEEQPQHF
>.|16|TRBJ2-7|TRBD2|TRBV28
TGTGCCAGCAGTTCCCCTAGCGGGAGTTACCCCTACGAGCAGTACTTC
CASSSPSGSYPYEQYF
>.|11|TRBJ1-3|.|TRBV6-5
TGTGCCAGCAGTATTGGAAACACCATATATTTT
CASSIGNTIYF
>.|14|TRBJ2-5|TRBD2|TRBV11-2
TGTGCCAGCAGCTCCGTACTAGCGGAGGAGACCCAGTACTTC
CASSSVLAEETQYF
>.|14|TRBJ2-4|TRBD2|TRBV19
TGTGCCAGTAAAACTACCGGGACTAGCGGGAGTTGGTACTTC
CASKTTGTSGSWYF
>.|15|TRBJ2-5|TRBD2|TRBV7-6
TGTGCCAGCAGCTTAGGTGGCGGACTAGAAGAGACCCAGTACTTC
CASSLGGGLEETQYF
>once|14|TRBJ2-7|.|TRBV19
TGTGCCAGTAGTATTTTAGGAGTTGGATTTGAGCAGTACTTC
CASSILGVGFEQYF
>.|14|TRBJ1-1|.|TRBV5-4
TGTGCCAGCAGCTTGGGCAGGCTTAACACTGAAGCTTTCTTT
CASSLGRLNTEAFF
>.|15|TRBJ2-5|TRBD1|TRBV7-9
TGTGCCAGCAGCTTAGTCCAGGGGGCCCAAGAGACCCAGTACTTC
CASSLVQGAQETQYF
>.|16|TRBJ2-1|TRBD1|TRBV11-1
TGTGCCAGTTCCGGAGTAATGGGGACAGGGGGAAATGAGCAGTTCTTC
CASSGVMGTGGNEQFF
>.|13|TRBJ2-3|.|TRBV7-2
TGTGCCAGCAGCACCCAATTCACAGATACGCAGTATTTT
CASSTQFTDTQYF
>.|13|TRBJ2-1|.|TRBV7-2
TGTGCCAGCAGCTTATGGGGTTACAATGAGCAGTTCTTC
CASSLWGYNEQFF